The 12 T cell receptor beta chains below come from one sample, sequenced in a study of blood T cell repertoires in COVID-19. Sequencing was performed with immunoSEQ multiplex PCR; in TCRdb, only in-frame clones are kept and a portion is missing. Of roughly 100,000 clones listed, approximately 84% were seen once; the top ten hold 13%. The source material was peripheral blood. The source is a human donor in a cohort sampled during active or convalescent COVID-19.

The chain joins TRBV6-5 to TRBJ2-7, with a possible D match to TRBD1 (6 bases). V lost 5 bases and J lost 0, with 14 bases in between. Germline assignment: CDR1 MNHEY and CDR2 SVGAGI. The CDR3 extends over 15 amino acids. The DNA for the CDR3 is TGTGCCAGCAGTAAAACAGGGATTAGCTCCTACGAGCAGTACTTC. This gives the protein CASSKTGISSYEQYF.

This clone was counted a few times. V and J are TRBV2 and TRBJ1-5; 9 positions agree with TRBD1. Germline values: CDR1 SNHLY, CDR2 FYNNEI. The CDR3 totals 16 residues. Trimming removed 4 bases from V and 1 base from J; junction bases left unmatched: 5. CDR3 in amino acids: CASSGGTGTSNQPQHF. For the CDR3, the DNA is TGTGCCAGCAGTGGAGGGACAGGGACGAGCAATCAGCCCCAGCATTTT.

This clone appeared a single time. The gene calls are TRBV7-3 and TRBJ1-1, with unresolved D. This CDR3 region has 13 residues. Looked up from germline, CDR1 is SGHTA and CDR2 is FQGTGA. V lost 6 bases and J lost 1, with 9 bases in between. The DNA of the CDR3 is TGTGCCAGCAGAATAGGCGGGAACACTGAAGCTTTCTTT. This codes for CASRIGGNTEAFF.

This sequence joins TRBV19 and TRBJ2-3, with D tentatively TRBD2 (6 bases). This CDR3 is built from 15 residues. The germline V gene encodes CDR1 LNHDA and CDR2 SQIVND (reference sequence). V lost 4 bases and J lost 1, with 12 bases in between. The CDR3 bases are TGTGCCAGTAGTAGCGGGGTGGGGCGCACAGATACGCAGTATTTT. It codes for CASSSGVGRTDTQYF.

The genes are TRBV3-1 (or the pseudogene TRBV3-2) and TRBJ1-2; no reliable D call. Trimming removed 1 base from V and 4 bases from J, with 7 bases in between. The CDR3 extends over 13 amino acids. Germline loops: CDR1 LGHDT, CDR2 YNNKEL (reference sequence). The CDR3 loop is CASSQGAAYGYTF. DNA for the CDR3: TGTGCCAGCAGCCAAGGGGCAGCCTATGGCTACACCTTC.

Only a few counts were recorded for this clone. The CDR3 DNA sequence: TGCGCCAGCAGCGCCTGGGGCGGGGCGTCGTACGAGCAGTACTTC. Encoded protein: CASSAWGGASYEQYF. The chain couples TRBV5-1 to TRBJ2-7, with a possible D match to TRBD2 (6 bases). Deletions cut 4 bases from V and 4 bases from J, with 18 bases between. CDR1 and CDR2 from the germline V gene are SGHRS and YFSETQ. The CDR3 contains 15 residues. Filled out from reference TRBV5-1 and TRBJ2-7, the complete variable domain reads KAGVTQTPRYLIKTRGQQVTLSCSPISGHRSVSWYQQTPGQGLQFLFEYFSETQRNKGNFPGRFSGRQFSNSRSEMNVSTLELGDSALYLCASSAWGGASYEQYFGPGTRLTVT.

This clone came up a few times. The chain carries TRBV27 and TRBJ2-1, with 8 bases that match TRBD1. The CDR3 is 15 amino acids. Germline values: CDR1 MNHEY, CDR2 SMNVEV (reference sequence). V shed 1 base, J shed 7 bases, and the junction held 6 bases outside the gene matches. The chain's CDR3 is CASSLWQGAGNEQFF. CDR3 in DNA: TGTGCCAGCAGTTTATGGCAGGGGGCGGGAAATGAGCAGTTCTTC.

The chain has TRBV27 and TRBJ1-2; the match to TRBD1 covers 7 bases. Germline loops: CDR1 MNHEY, CDR2 SMNVEV (reference sequence). V trimming: 6 bases; J trimming: 2 bases; junction bases outside the gene matches: 12. This CDR3 is 16 amino acids long. In DNA form, the CDR3 reads TGTGCCAGCAGAATCTCCGGGACAGCCGGAAACTATGGCTACACCTTC. As protein: CASRISGTAGNYGYTF.

This chain links TRBV9 with TRBJ1-5; TRBD1 matches at 8 bases. Germline V gene lookup returns CDR1 SGDLS and CDR2 YYNGEE. This CDR3 comprises 16 residues. Germline trimming cut 3 bases from V and 2 bases from J; bases unmatched to any gene: 7. Written as DNA, the CDR3 is TGTGCCAGCAGCGCTACCGGGACAGGCGGCAATCAGCCCCAGCATTTT. Translated, it gives CASSATGTGGNQPQHF.

This chain links TRBV11-1 with TRBJ1-1; D gene uncertain. Trimming cost V 3 bases and J 1 base, with 6 bases left between them. The CDR3 spans 13 residues. Germline CDR1 SGHAT, CDR2 FQDESV (reference sequence). The CDR3, as DNA: TGTGCCAGCAGCTTTAGCCCGAACACTGAAGCTTTCTTT. Translation gives CASSFSPNTEAFF.

This rearrangement joins TRBV7-2 to TRBJ2-5, with D unclear. Between the trimmed V and J ends, which lost 5 bases and 5 bases, there was a span of 15 bases. CDR3 size: 14 residues. CDR1 and CDR2 from the germline V gene are SGHTA and FQGNSA. The CDR3, as DNA: TGTGCCAGCAGCCCAAATGGCCTTTACGAGACCCAGTACTTC. Protein: CASSPNGLYETQYF.

This sequence joins TRBV4-3 and TRBJ2-3; 8 bases are shared with TRBD2. Germline CDR1 reads LGHNA; CDR2 reads YSLEER. J was trimmed by 0 bases and V by 1 base; bases with no gene match: 6. The CDR3 covers 17 residues. DNA for the CDR3: TGCGCCAGCAGCCAAGCAGCGGGGGATACTAGCACAGATACGCAGTATTTT. This encodes CASSQAAGDTSTDTQYF.